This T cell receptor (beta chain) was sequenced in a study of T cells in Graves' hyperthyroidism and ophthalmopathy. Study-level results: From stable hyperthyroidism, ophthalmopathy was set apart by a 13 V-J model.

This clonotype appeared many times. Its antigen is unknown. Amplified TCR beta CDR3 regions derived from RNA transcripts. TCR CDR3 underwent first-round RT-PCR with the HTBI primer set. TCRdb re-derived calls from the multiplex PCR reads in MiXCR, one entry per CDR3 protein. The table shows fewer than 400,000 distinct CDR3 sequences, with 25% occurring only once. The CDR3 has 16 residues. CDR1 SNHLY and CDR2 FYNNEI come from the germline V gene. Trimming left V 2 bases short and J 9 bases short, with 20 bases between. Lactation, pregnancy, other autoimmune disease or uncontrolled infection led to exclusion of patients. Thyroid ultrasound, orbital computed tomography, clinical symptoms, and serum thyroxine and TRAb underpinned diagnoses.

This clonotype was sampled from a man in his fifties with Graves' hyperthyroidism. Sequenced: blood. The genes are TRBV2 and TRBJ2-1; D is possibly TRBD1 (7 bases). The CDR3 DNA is TGTGCCAGCAGTGAAAGAATAATGCAGGGGGGTAGTGAGCAGTTCTTC. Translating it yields CASSERIMQGGSEQFF. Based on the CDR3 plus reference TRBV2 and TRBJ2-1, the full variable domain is EPEVTQTPSHQVTQMGQEVILRCVPISNHLYFYWYRQILGQKVEFLVSFYNNEISEKSEIFDDQFSVERPDGSNFTLKIRSTKLEDSAMYFCASSERIMQGGSEQFFGPGTRLTVL.